The 23 T cell receptor beta chains in this list originate from one sample, sequenced in a study of T cell repertoires in cytomegalovirus infection. TCRdb independently ran MiXCR on the reads; one entry per CDR3 protein. The sample lists 750,000 to 950,000 distinct CDR3 sequences; almost 30% were seen once. Their target antigens are unknown. The sequences come from cultured CD8+ T cells from PBMCs, collected from culture after CMV antigen stimulation. The receptors were gathered from a human donor in good health (CMV status not recorded). Some clones in this sample may be carry-over from other donors' samples.

This clonotype was found a few times. V gene TRBV27 combines with J gene TRBJ2-7; no clear D. CDR1 and CDR2 from the germline V gene are MNHEY and SMNVEV (reference sequence). This CDR3 spans 14 amino acids. Trimming removed 3 bases at V and 4 bases at J, with 13 bases between. For the CDR3, the DNA is TGTGCCAGCAGTTTTCGCAGTTCGGAATACGAGCAGTACTTC. Translated, it gives CASSFRSSEYEQYF.

This clonotype was counted many times. J is TRBJ2-5 and V is TRBV7-8, with D possibly matching TRBD1 (6 bases). The CDR3 spans 17 residues. Germline-derived CDR1 and CDR2 are SGHVS and FQNEAQ. V lost 2 bases and J lost 1, with 17 bases in between. The CDR3 reads CASSLLGSGAFQETQYF. The DNA for the CDR3 is TGTGCCAGCAGCTTACTCGGGTCAGGGGCATTCCAAGAGACCCAGTACTTC. Together with reference TRBV7-8 and TRBJ2-5, the CDR3 gives the full variable domain: GAGVSQSPRYKVAKRGQDVALRCDPISGHVSLFWYQQALGQGPEFLTYFQNEAQLDKSGLPSDRFFAERPEGSVSTLKIQRTQQEDSAVYLCASSLLGSGAFQETQYFGPGTRLLVL.

The sample holds many counts of this clonotype. The chain links TRBV7-2 to TRBJ2-7; D unresolved. The CDR3 has 16 residues. The ends were cut back, 1 base at V and 2 bases at J, with 15 bases in the middle. Germline V gene data show CDR1 as SGHTA and CDR2 as FQGNSA. CDR3 nucleotide sequence: TGTGCCAGCAGCTTAGACCTCAGGTGGGAAACCTACGAGCAGTACTTC. Protein sequence: CASSLDLRWETYEQYF.

This sequence joins TRBV6-5 and TRBJ1-3; D ambiguous. Looked up from germline, CDR1 is MNHEY and CDR2 is SVGAGI. The V gene lost 0 bases and the J gene lost 0 bases, with 9 bases spanning the gap. This CDR3 has 16 residues. The CDR3 DNA sequence: TGTGCCAGCAGTTACTCGACTCCACTCTCTGGAAACACCATATATTTT. Its translation: CASSYSTPLSGNTIYF.

The chain links TRBV29-1 to TRBJ1-2; D gene ambiguous. The CDR3 totals 14 residues. With 0 bases removed from V and 2 bases from J, the gap between germline ends came to 10 bases. CDR1 is SQVTM, CDR2 ANQGSEA, per germline. In DNA, the CDR3 is TGCAGCGTTGAAGAGGAAGGACGCAACTATGGCTACACCTTC. It codes for CSVEEEGRNYGYTF. The variable domain in full, with the rest retrieved from reference TRBV29-1 and TRBJ1-2, is SAVISQKPSRDICQRGTSLTIQCQVDSQVTMMFWYRQQPGQSLTLIATANQGSEATYESGFVIDKFPISRPNLTFSTLTVSNMSPEDSSIYLCSVEEEGRNYGYTFGSGTRLTVV.

This clonotype was seen many times. The J gene is TRBJ2-3, the V gene TRBV7-2; 10 bases match TRBD1. The V gene's germline CDR1 is SGHTA and CDR2 FQGNSA. The CDR3 has 15 residues. J was trimmed by 5 bases and V by 5 bases; bases with no gene match: 7. CDR3 coding DNA: TGTGCCAGCAGCCCGACAGGGGGCGCAGGAGATACGCAGTATTTT. Its protein product is CASSPTGGAGDTQYF.

The rearrangement uses TRBV7-9 and TRBJ1-4, with D hard to call. Germline CDR1 reads SEHNR; CDR2 reads FQNEAQ (reference sequence). V gave up 5 bases and J gave up 6 bases, with 16 bases separating them. There are 15 residues in the CDR3. DNA of the CDR3: TGTGCCAGCAGCCTACCTCCGAACCCCGATGAAAAACTGTTTTTT. Translation: CASSLPPNPDEKLFF.

The chain is built from TRBV6-1 and TRBJ1-2; D is uncertain. CDR3 length equals 15 residues. From germline, CDR1 is MNHNS and CDR2 SASEGT. V lost 6 bases, J lost 3 bases, and 17 bases lay in between. The CDR3 here is CASRTRRTYDYGYTF. CDR3 nucleotide sequence: TGTGCCAGCAGGACCAGGCGGACTTACGACTATGGCTACACCTTC.

Turning to this clonotype: The junction differs from germline at one of its ends, possibly a read error. The chain is built from TRBV27 and TRBJ2-3; 13 positions match TRBD2. CDR3 length equals 16 residues. CDR1 MNHEY and CDR2 SMNVEV come from the germline V gene (reference sequence). This CDR3 reads CVSRGTSGVSTDTQYF. CDR3 sequence (DNA): TGTGTCAGCAGAGGGACTAGCGGGGTCTCAACAGATACGCAGTATTTT.

J is TRBJ1-5 and V is TRBV6-2 or TRBV6-3; no reliable D call. Trimming pared 2 bases from V and 5 bases from J, leaving 10 bases between. In germline, CDR1 is MNHEY, CDR2 SVGEGT. The CDR3 is 14 residues long. The CDR3 region has the DNA TGTGCCAGCAGTTACCCGAGCTCAGATCAGCCCCAGCATTTT. This codes for CASSYPSSDQPQHF.

To note about this clonotype: A junction end diverges from the germline sequence, so it may reflect a read error. This chain links TRBV6-1 with TRBJ2-1, with TRBD1 as a possible D gene (6 bases). Germline loops: CDR1 MNHNS, CDR2 SASEGT. The CDR3 loop spans 13 amino acids. CDR3 coding DNA: TGTGCCAGCAGTGAAGTAGGGGGACAAGAGCAGTTGTTC. Its protein is CASSEVGGQEQLF.

Concerning this clonotype: A clone one base away is much larger, so this may be a read error. This chain connects TRBV7-6 to TRBJ2-3; 7 bases match TRBD1. V lost 5 bases and J lost 5; bases outside the gene matches: 7. Germline CDR1 reads SGHVS; CDR2 reads FNYEAQ. The CDR3 totals 14 residues. CDR3 in amino acids: CASSLRQGEDTQYF. Here the CDR3 DNA reads TGTGCCAGCAGCCTGCGACAGGGCGAAGATACGCAGTATTTT.

The chain uses TRBV6-8 and TRBJ2-7; D not certain. Per germline, CDR1 MNHGY and CDR2 SAAAGT. This CDR3 is 10 amino acids long. Trimming shortened V by 7 bases and J by 3 bases, and 4 bases separated the two germline ends. The CDR3 sequence: CASTNYEQYV. The DNA for the CDR3 is TGTGCCAGCACTAACTACGAGCAGTACGTC.

The chain recombines TRBV27 with TRBJ1-5; D is unclear. The CDR3 sequence is 14 residues long. Trimming stripped 6 bases from V and 1 base from J, with 10 bases between. Germline V gene sequence: CDR1 MNHEY, CDR2 SMNVEV (reference sequence). For the CDR3, the DNA is TGTGCCAGCAGGCGACACGAGAGCAATCAGCCCCAGCATTTT. Translating it yields CASRRHESNQPQHF.

This chain connects TRBV12-3 or TRBV12-4 to TRBJ2-1, with TRBD1 identical over 10 bases. The trim removed 6 bases at V and 3 bases at J, leaving 8 bases unmatched. This CDR3 has 16 amino acids. The CDR3 loop reads CASRSGQGGNYNEQFF. Written as DNA, the CDR3 is TGTGCCAGCAGATCTGGACAGGGGGGGAACTACAATGAGCAGTTCTTC.

This clonotype has more than one count but fewer than ten. V and J are TRBV6-6 and TRBJ1-2, with D possibly TRBD1 on 5 matching bases. Trimming pared 0 bases from V and 2 bases from J, leaving 13 bases between. The CDR3 is made up of 16 amino acids. The germline gives CDR1 MNHNY, CDR2 SVGAGI (reference sequence). The CDR3 protein is CASSYSINSGNYGYTF. In DNA, the CDR3 is TGTGCCAGCAGTTACTCGATTAATTCAGGGAACTATGGCTACACCTTC.

The V call is TRBV27, the J call TRBJ2-1; D is ambiguous. The germline V gene has CDR1 MNHEY and CDR2 SMNVEV (reference sequence). This CDR3 is built from 11 residues. Trimming took 2 bases from V and 14 from J, leaving 10 bases between them. In nucleotides, the CDR3 is TGTGCCAGCAGTTTAGGACGTACGGAGTTCTTC. Translating gives CASSLGRTEFF.

This clonotype was observed a handful of times. This sequence joins TRBV5-4 and TRBJ1-6; 8 positions match TRBD1. Germline lookup yields CDR1 SGHNT and CDR2 YYREEE (reference sequence). The CDR3 is made up of 16 amino acids. J gave up 7 bases and V 0 bases, and 6 bases lay outside the gene matches. CDR3 coding DNA: TGTGCCAGCAGCTTGGATCGGACAGGGACAAATTCACCCCTCCACTTT. Translating it yields CASSLDRTGTNSPLHF.

This clonotype was seen at least ten times. The V gene is TRBV7-2, the J gene TRBJ1-6; D gene ambiguous. The germline V gene encodes CDR1 SGHTA and CDR2 FQGNSA. V was cut by 5 bases and J by 7 bases, with 15 bases left in between. CDR3 length: 15 amino acids. The CDR3 DNA follows: TGTGCCAGCAGCAACCTTGGGTGGGTAAATTCACCCCTCCACTTT. Its translation: CASSNLGWVNSPLHF.

The gene calls are TRBV27 and TRBJ1-2; D perhaps matches TRBD1 (5 bases). The CDR3 has 14 amino acids. Germline CDR1 reads MNHEY; CDR2 reads SMNVEV (reference sequence). V lost 4 bases to trimming and J lost 2 bases, with 11 bases between them. CDR3 DNA: TGTGCCAGCAGTTCGTCAGGGTGGAACTATGGCTACACCTTC. The encoded protein is CASSSSGWNYGYTF.

The V and J genes are TRBV11-2 and TRBJ1-2, with D maybe TRBD1 (5 bases). The length of the CDR3 is 15 residues. CDR1 is SGHAT, CDR2 FQNNGV, per germline. Trimming stripped 0 bases from V and 4 bases from J, with 12 bases between. The DNA of the CDR3 is TGTGCCAGCAGCTTAGATCTGGGGCGCTCCTATGGCTACACCTTC. Translation: CASSLDLGRSYGYTF.

The chain employs TRBV6-5 and TRBJ2-2; TRBD2 is a possible D gene (6 bases). V lost 0 bases, J lost 6 bases, and 8 bases lay in between. CDR1 and CDR2 (germline): MNHEY, SVGAGI. There are 14 residues in the CDR3. As DNA, the CDR3 is TGTGCCAGCAGTTACTCCGGGGAGGCCGGGGAGCTGTTTTTT. Protein: CASSYSGEAGELFF.

This clonotype was detected only once. The V and J genes are TRBV29-1 and TRBJ2-7; 9 nucleotides agree with TRBD2. Trimming removed 0 bases from V and 3 bases from J; junction bases left unmatched: 3. The CDR3 covers 14 residues. Germline V lookup: CDR1 SQVTM, CDR2 ANQGSEA. The CDR3 is CSVEEGLANYEQYF. CDR3 in DNA: TGCAGCGTTGAAGAGGGACTAGCCAACTACGAGCAGTACTTC.